The T cell receptor beta chain described here comes from a study of cytomegalovirus exposure and HLA in healthy donors. In the study overall: The 120 validation repertoires used the same platform as the roughly 720 first-cohort repertoires (as reported by a later analysis). Findings and caveats of the study: A few chains tied to CMV proved CMV antigen-specific in vitro. According to a later analysis, TCR clusters from the first cohort tended to co-occur in the 120 or so validation repertoires.

This clone was observed once. Its antigen is not identified. This CDR3 region has 11 residues. Trimming took off 4 bases at V and 3 bases at J, with 3 bases between the two ends. Germline loops: CDR1 MDHEN, CDR2 SYDVKM. Libraries were prepared by immunoSEQ multiplex PCR; TCRdb keeps only in-frame clonotypes and omits some of them. The sample holds more than 200,000 clones, roughly nine tenths seen once. The chain employs TRBV28 and TRBJ2-5; D gene uncertain. Material for sequencing was PBMCs. This TCR was recovered from a man aged 18 to 29 in good health and CMV-seropositive. CDR3 sequence: CASSSKETQYF. Written as DNA, the CDR3 is TGTGCCAGCAGTTCTAAAGAGACCCAGTACTTC.